Shown below are 32 T cell receptor beta chains from a single sample sequenced in a study of molecular identifiers for immune sequencing clone quantification. MiXCR, applied by TCRdb to the PCR reads, yields one record per CDR3 protein. The sample lists more than 300,000 distinct CDR3 sequences, roughly 23% occurring once. Sequencing input: naive CD8+ T cells from blood, with Jurkat cell RNA spiked in. Indicated subset: FACS-sorted CD8+CD4-CCR7+CD45RA+ naive T cells. The receptors were gathered from a human donor in good health. Some libraries in this study had Jurkat cell RNA spiked in.

This clonotype was detected a few times. V and J are TRBV27 and TRBJ2-5; D unclear. Germline V gives CDR1 MNHEY, CDR2 SMNVEV (reference sequence). The length of the CDR3 is 15 residues. Trimming pared 0 bases from V and 1 base from J, leaving 9 bases between. The CDR3 spells CASSLSSEIQETQYF. For the CDR3, the DNA is TGTGCCAGCAGTTTATCTTCGGAGATCCAAGAGACCCAGTACTTC.

This clonotype appeared many times. V gene TRBV6-5 combines with J gene TRBJ2-7; TRBD1 matches 8 bases. The J segment lost 6 bases and the V segment lost 4 bases, leaving 5 bases of the junction unmatched. CDR1 and CDR2 (germline): MNHEY, SVGAGI. CDR3 length: 13 amino acids. The DNA for the CDR3 is TGTGCCAGCAGTTGGACAGGGTTTCGCGAGCAGTACTTC. Its protein product is CASSWTGFREQYF.

A note on this clonotype: One base away lies a much larger clone, so this may be a sequencing read error. In DNA form, the CDR3 reads TGCGCCAGCAGCCAAGGGACAGAGACTAACTATGGCTACACCTTC. This translates into CASSQGTETNYGYTF. The chain joins TRBV4-3 to TRBJ1-2, with D perhaps matching TRBD1 (6 bases). This CDR3 has 15 residues. Trimming removed 1 base at V and 0 bases at J, with 9 bases between. CDR1 and CDR2 (germline): LGHNA, YSLEER.

There are a few counts of this clonotype. The V call is TRBV7-2, the J call TRBJ2-7; 13 bases are shared with TRBD2. In germline, CDR1 is SGHTA, CDR2 FQGNSA. The CDR3 spans 18 residues. Losses at the gene ends were 5 bases for V and 0 bases for J; bases not matched to a gene: 10. CDR3 amino acids: CASSPGLAGAAVSYEQYF. The DNA for the CDR3 is TGTGCCAGCAGCCCAGGACTAGCGGGGGCCGCCGTCTCCTACGAGCAGTACTTC.

This clonotype has a count of ten or more. V is TRBV28 and J is TRBJ2-5, with TRBD2 as a possible D gene (6 bases). Trimming cost V 6 bases and J 5 bases, with 22 bases left between them. Germline V gene data show CDR1 as MDHEN and CDR2 as SYDVKM. CDR3 size: 16 residues. In nucleotides, the CDR3 is TGTGCCAGCAGCCTAACCACCGGGGGACTTAGGGAGACCCAGTACTTC. Translation: CASSLTTGGLRETQYF.

The CDR3: CASSPSGGAPEQYF. For the CDR3, the DNA is TGTGCCAGCAGCCCGAGCGGGGGGGCCCCCGAGCAGTACTTC. The J gene is TRBJ2-7, the V gene TRBV13; 10 bases are a match to TRBD2. The CDR3 is 14 amino acids. Germline-derived CDR1 and CDR2 are PRHDT and FYEKMQ (reference sequence). V shed 5 bases and J 6 bases; nucleotides not matched to a gene: 7.

Remarks on this clonotype: This may stem from a read error, because a much larger clone lies one nucleotide away. It is likely a read error, because the conserved phenylalanine at the end of the CDR3 is missing. The chain links TRBV27 to TRBJ1-5; the D is unclear. The CDR3 runs 13 residues. Germline V gives CDR1 MNHEY, CDR2 SMNVEV (reference sequence). V gave up 7 bases and J gave up 0 bases, with 7 bases separating them. The CDR3 loop is CASTTGSNQPQHI. The CDR3 bases are TGTGCCAGCACTACCGGTAGCAATCAGCCCCAGCATATT.

At least ten counts were recorded for this clonotype. The CDR3 sequence: CASSYVGRSTDTQYF. As DNA, the CDR3 is TGTGCCAGCAGTTACGTTGGCCGAAGCACAGATACGCAGTATTTT. V and J are TRBV6-5 and TRBJ2-3, with unresolved D. Germline values: CDR1 MNHEY, CDR2 SVGAGI. V dropped 2 bases and J dropped 0 bases, with 9 bases sitting between them. This CDR3 is 15 amino acids long.

On this clonotype: The junction departs from germline at one end; a sequencing error may be responsible. J is TRBJ2-1 and V is TRBV6-2 or TRBV6-3, with D perhaps matching TRBD1 or TRBD2 (6 bases each). CDR1 is MNHEY and CDR2 is SVGEGT in the germline V gene. The CDR3 runs 14 residues. CDR3 bases: TGTGCCAGCAGTTACTCCCCGGGGGCGTCTGAGCAGCTCTTC. Encoded protein: CASSYSPGASEQLF.

The chain joins TRBV12-3 or TRBV12-4 to TRBJ2-3; D gene ambiguous. V was shortened by 4 bases and J by 4 bases, with 9 bases between the two germline ends. There are 13 residues in the CDR3. As DNA, the CDR3 is TGTGCCAGCAGTTATTTGTTTTCAGATACGCAGTATTTT. It is translated as CASSYLFSDTQYF.

In its sample, this clonotype was seen a few times. This chain connects TRBV6-5 to TRBJ2-7; 14 nucleotides match TRBD2. Germline CDR1 reads MNHEY; CDR2 reads SVGAGI. The CDR3 extends over 18 amino acids. V shed 5 bases, J shed 7 bases, and the junction held 16 bases outside the gene matches. The CDR3: CASSGPGLAGDLGWEQYF. In DNA, the CDR3 is TGTGCCAGCAGTGGACCGGGACTAGCGGGAGATTTAGGTTGGGAGCAGTACTTC.

This clonotype showed up many times. The chain combines TRBV12-3 or TRBV12-4 with TRBJ2-3, with D perhaps being TRBD1 or TRBD2 (5 bases each). This CDR3 has 15 amino acids. Trimming left V 6 bases short and J 5 bases short, with 18 bases between. Here the CDR3 reads CASSPRWGWQDTQYF. As DNA, the CDR3 is TGTGCCAGCAGCCCCAGGTGGGGGTGGCAAGATACGCAGTATTTT.

This clonotype was counted once. This may come from a read error, since a much larger clone is one base off. The chain carries TRBV7-9 and TRBJ2-3; D possibly corresponds to TRBD2 (6 bases). This CDR3 is 14 amino acids long. The germline gives CDR1 SEHNR, CDR2 FQNEAQ (reference sequence). V lost 10 bases and J lost 2, with 16 bases in between. CDR3 DNA sequence: TGTGCCAATCAGGCAGGGACTGACACAGATACGCAGTATTTT. Translating it yields CANQAGTDTDTQYF.

The gene calls are TRBV3-1 and TRBJ2-1, with 8 bases matching TRBD2. Germline trimming cut 0 bases from V and 6 bases from J; bases unmatched to any gene: 7. Germline-derived CDR1 and CDR2 are LGHDT and YNNKEL (reference sequence). CDR3 length: 16 amino acids. CDR3 bases: TGTGCCAGCAGCCAAGAATGGGCTAGCGGGCGCAATGAGCAGTTCTTC. This codes for CASSQEWASGRNEQFF.

This clonotype was counted ten times or more. CDR3 sequence reads: CASSLLPVNEKLFF. CDR3 sequence (DNA): TGTGCCAGCAGTTTATTACCGGTTAATGAAAAACTGTTTTTT. The chain recombines TRBV27 with TRBJ1-4; D unclear. V lost 1 base, J lost 4 bases, and 7 bases lay in between. The CDR3 runs 14 residues. The germline V gene has CDR1 MNHEY and CDR2 SMNVEV (reference sequence).

The rearrangement uses TRBV13 and TRBJ1-1, with D hard to call. The CDR3 is made up of 12 amino acids. The V gene's germline CDR1 is PRHDT and CDR2 FYEKMQ (reference sequence). V gave up 5 bases and J gave up 1 base, with 5 bases separating them. CDR3 coding DNA: TGTGCCAGCAGCCACACGAACACTGAAGCTTTCTTT. The encoded protein is CASSHTNTEAFF.

In this sample, this clonotype turned up many times. The chain is built from TRBV7-9 and TRBJ2-1; the match to TRBD2 covers 10 bases. The CDR3 has 16 amino acids. Looked up from germline, CDR1 is SEHNR and CDR2 is FQNEAQ (reference sequence). V lost 5 bases and J lost 12; bases outside the gene matches: 16. CDR3 DNA sequence: TGTGCCAGCAGCAATCCCGGTAGAGCGGGAGGGCCGGGGCAGTTCTTC. It encodes CASSNPGRAGGPGQFF.

This clonotype has a handful of counts. CDR3 amino acids: CASSSPDLNYGYTF. CDR3 bases: TGTGCCAGCAGTTCCCCGGACCTCAACTATGGCTACACCTTC. The rearrangement links TRBV25-1 to TRBJ1-2; D call uncertain. Trimming took 5 bases from V and 2 from J, leaving 12 bases between them. The length of the CDR3 is 14 residues. CDR1 is MGHDK and CDR2 is SYGVNS in the germline V gene.

This clonotype was seen ten or more times. The V call is TRBV20-1, the J call TRBJ1-1, with a weak D call TRBD1 (6 bases). The germline V gene encodes CDR1 DFQATT and CDR2 SNEGSKA (reference sequence). The CDR3 loop spans 14 amino acids. The V gene lost 0 bases and the J gene lost 6 bases, with 14 bases spanning the gap. DNA of the CDR3: TGCAGTGCTAGAGATACAGGGATAATTGCTGAAGCTTTCTTT. Its translation is CSARDTGIIAEAFF.

In the case of this clonotype: A much larger clone differs by one base, so this may be a read error. The rearrangement joins TRBV6-5 to TRBJ2-7; TRBD1 aligns across 9 bases. CDR1 and CDR2 (germline): MNHEY, SVGAGI. The CDR3 length is 14 residues. V shed 6 bases, J shed 6 bases, and the junction held 9 bases outside the gene matches. CDR3 sequence (DNA): TGTGCCAGCAGCTCCGGGACAGGGTACTGCGAGCAGTACTTC. Encoded protein: CASSSGTGYCEQYF.

Comment on this clonotype: A much bigger clone sits one base away, suggesting this may be a read error. Written as DNA, the CDR3 is TGTGCCAGCAGCTCGTGGAAAGGACGAGAGACCCAGTACTTC. Translation gives CASSSWKGRETQYF. This chain connects TRBV7-2 to TRBJ2-5; D is unclear. Deletions cut 4 bases from V and 4 bases from J, with 13 bases between. This CDR3 has 14 amino acids. CDR1 and CDR2 (germline): SGHTA, FQGNSA.

This clonotype was picked up a small number of times. This chain joins TRBV27 and TRBJ2-7, with 7 bases fitting TRBD1. Germline V gene data show CDR1 as MNHEY and CDR2 as SMNVEV (reference sequence). This CDR3 has 13 residues. V was pared by 5 bases and J by 2 bases, with 3 bases of the junction left unmatched. The DNA of the CDR3 is TGTGCCAGCAGTGTGGACAGGACCTACGAGCAGTACTTC. Its protein product is CASSVDRTYEQYF.

This clonotype was counted between two and nine times. The chain uses TRBV3-1 and TRBJ2-3; no definite D call. The germline gives CDR1 LGHDT, CDR2 YNNKEL (reference sequence). The CDR3 has 16 amino acids. Trimming cost V 4 bases and J 6 bases, with 20 bases left between them. The CDR3 bases are TGTGCCAGCAGCCCTTGGGAAGGCGGTATACGGGATACGCAGTATTTT. Translating it yields CASSPWEGGIRDTQYF.

Of note for this clonotype: This may stem from a read error, because a much larger clone lies one nucleotide away. The chain uses TRBV6-1 and TRBJ1-1; a possible D gene is TRBD1 (5 bases). CDR3 length equals 16 residues. CDR1 MNHNS and CDR2 SASEGT come from the germline V gene. The CDR3 here is CASSEARGGLNTEALF. CDR3 sequence (DNA): TGTGCCAGCAGTGAGGCCCGGGGGGGTCTGAACACTGAAGCTCTCTTT.

About this clonotype itself: It may be a read error: a sequence one base away is much more abundant. In nucleotides, the CDR3 is TGTGCCAGCAGCCCTGAACGGACAGGGGGCCTTGGAGCTTTCTTT. Its protein is CASSPERTGGLGAFF. This chain links TRBV7-6 with TRBJ1-1, with 11 bases that match TRBD1. The J segment lost 10 bases and the V segment lost 5 bases, leaving 12 bases of the junction unmatched. This CDR3 spans 15 amino acids. The germline V gene has CDR1 SGHVS and CDR2 FNYEAQ.

About this clonotype itself: The germline gene is not matched at one end of the junction; a read error may be the cause. J is TRBJ2-1 and V is TRBV3-1; TRBD2 agrees at 10 bases. The length of the CDR3 is 17 residues. Germline CDR1 is LGHDT and CDR2 is YNNKEL (reference sequence). The CDR3 region has the DNA TGTGCCAGCAACCAAGACGGCCCTAGCGGGAGTTGGGGTGAGCAGTTCTTC. It codes for CASNQDGPSGSWGEQFF.

This clonotype was seen only once. This could be a read error, since a much larger clone is one nucleotide away. The rearrangement links TRBV20-1 to TRBJ2-7; perhaps TRBD1 as D (6 bases). The CDR3 consists of 14 residues. Germline values: CDR1 DFQATT, CDR2 SNEGSKA (reference sequence). The CDR3 loop is CSAKTGTSSYDQYF. For the CDR3, the DNA is TGCAGTGCTAAAACCGGGACAAGCTCCTACGACCAGTACTTC.

This clonotype was counted a single time. A much larger clonotype is one base distant, so this may be a read error. The J gene is TRBJ2-1, the V gene TRBV4-3; 11 nucleotides line up with TRBD2. The CDR3 is made up of 16 amino acids. Germline loops: CDR1 LGHNA, CDR2 YSLEER. The CDR3 loop reads CASSQFPSGGQGEQLF. DNA for the CDR3: TGCGCCAGCAGCCAATTTCCTAGCGGGGGGCAAGGTGAGCAGCTCTTC.

Concerning this clonotype itself: A read error may explain this, as a much larger clone is one base away. The rearrangement links TRBV6-6 to TRBJ1-5; maybe TRBD1 (5 bases). The germline V gene has CDR1 MNHNY and CDR2 SVGAGI (reference sequence). CDR3 length equals 14 residues. CDR3 nucleotide sequence: TGTGCCTGCAGATTAGAGGGGTCTTATCAGCCCCAGCATTTT. Amino acids: CACRLEGSYQPQHF.

This clonotype was observed a few times. Since no conserved phenylalanine or tryptophan closes the CDR3, a read error is the likely cause. CDR3 region: CASSLTGTGWRHYGYTL. DNA for the CDR3: TGTGCCAGCAGTTTAACCGGGACAGGCTGGAGGCACTATGGCTACACCCTC. The chain is built from TRBV27 and TRBJ1-2; 8 bases fit TRBD1. The CDR3 loop spans 17 amino acids. Germline CDR1 MNHEY, CDR2 SMNVEV (reference sequence). Trimming at V came to 2 bases and at J to 3 bases, leaving 11 bases not matched to a gene.

For this clonotype: This may be a read error, as it is one base from a much larger clone. This chain links TRBV6-5 with TRBJ1-5, with D perhaps TRBD1 (6 bases). The CDR3 consists of 15 residues. Trimming cost V 2 bases and J 4 bases, with 12 bases left between them. Germline lookup yields CDR1 MNHEY and CDR2 SVGAGI. CDR3 protein: CASSYGSGANQPQHF. CDR3 nucleotides: TGTGCCAGCAGTTACGGGTCAGGGGCTAATCAGCCCCAGCATTTT.

This chain connects TRBV6-2 or TRBV6-3 to TRBJ2-5; 9 nucleotides agree with TRBD1. The CDR3 extends over 17 amino acids. J lost 3 bases, V lost 5 bases, and 13 bases had no gene match. CDR1 and CDR2 (germline): MNHEY, SVGEGT. Written as DNA, the CDR3 is TGTGCCAGCAGTCGCGATACAGGGTGGACAGGGGAAGAGACCCAGTACTTC. Its translation: CASSRDTGWTGEETQYF.